This TCR beta chain was retrieved from a study of shared clonotypes between healthy human individuals. The assay was carried out at the deep level. Sequencing used immunoSEQ multiplex PCR; TCRdb keeps in-frame clones, though not all of them. The table lists around 480,000 clones, about 79% of them singletons, with about 12% in the top ten. Germline V gene sequence: CDR1 SNHLY, CDR2 FYNNEI. V was clipped by 8 bases and J by 4 bases, with 15 bases between them. This CDR3 has 14 residues. This receptor was obtained from a woman aged 40-49 years in good health. Some clones in this sample may be carry-over from other donors' samples. The chain combines TRBV2 with TRBJ1-3; no clear D. The sequenced sample was PBMCs. CDR3 in amino acids: CASGNLEVGNTIYF. The CDR3 nucleotides are TGTGCCAGCGGGAACTTAGAAGTCGGAAACACCATATATTTT. Drawing the rest from reference TRBV2 and TRBJ1-3, the complete variable domain is EPEVTQTPSHQVTQMGQEVILRCVPISNHLYFYWYRQILGQKVEFLVSFYNNEISEKSEIFDDQFSVERPDGSNFTLKIRSTKLEDSAMYFCASGNLEVGNTIYFGEGSWLTVV.